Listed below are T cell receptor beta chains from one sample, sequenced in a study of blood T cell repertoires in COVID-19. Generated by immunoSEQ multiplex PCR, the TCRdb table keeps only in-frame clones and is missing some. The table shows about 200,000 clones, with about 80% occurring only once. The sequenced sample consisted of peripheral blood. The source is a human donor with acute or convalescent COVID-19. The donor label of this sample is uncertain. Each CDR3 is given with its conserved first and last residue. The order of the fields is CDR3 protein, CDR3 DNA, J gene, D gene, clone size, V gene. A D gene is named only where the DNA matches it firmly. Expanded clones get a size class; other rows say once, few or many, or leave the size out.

cdr3_aa: CASGFLTGLSSYEQYF
cdr3_nt: TGTGCTAGTGGTTTTCTCACAGGTCTAAGCTCCTACGAGCAGTACTTC
j_call: TRBJ2-7
d_call: -
clone_size: -
v_call: TRBV12-5

cdr3_aa: CASSLAGNTIYF
cdr3_nt: TGTGCCAGCAGCTTGGCAGGAAACACCATATATTTT
j_call: TRBJ1-3
d_call: -
clone_size: -
v_call: TRBV5-5

cdr3_aa: CASTSEDRGTYGYTF
cdr3_nt: TGTGCCAGCACCTCTGAGGACAGGGGGACCTATGGCTACACCTTC
j_call: TRBJ1-2
d_call: TRBD1
clone_size: -
v_call: TRBV7-9

cdr3_aa: CASSLAGVTGELFF
cdr3_nt: TGCGCCAGCAGCTTGGCCGGAGTAACCGGGGAGCTGTTTTTT
j_call: TRBJ2-2
d_call: -
clone_size: -
v_call: TRBV5-1

cdr3_aa: CASSYTAAGELFF
cdr3_nt: TGTGCCAGCAGTTACACCGCGGCCGGGGAGCTGTTTTTT
j_call: TRBJ2-2
d_call: -
clone_size: -
v_call: TRBV6-5

cdr3_aa: CASSVQGETQYF
cdr3_nt: TGTGCCAGCAGCGTACAGGGAGAGACCCAGTACTTC
j_call: TRBJ2-5
d_call: -
clone_size: once
v_call: TRBV9

cdr3_aa: CASSPNGQANEKLFF
cdr3_nt: TGTGCCAGCTCACCAAATGGACAGGCTAATGAAAAACTGTTTTTT
j_call: TRBJ1-4
d_call: TRBD1
clone_size: -
v_call: TRBV18

cdr3_aa: CASSNPGQGNSPLHF
cdr3_nt: TGTGCCAGCAGTAACCCGGGACAGGGAAATTCACCCCTCCACTTT
j_call: TRBJ1-6
d_call: TRBD1
clone_size: -
v_call: TRBV6-5

cdr3_aa: CASSPGDRGPAALHF
cdr3_nt: TGTGCCAGCTCACCAGGAGACAGGGGGCCCGCAGCCCTCCACTTT
j_call: TRBJ1-6
d_call: TRBD1
clone_size: -
v_call: TRBV18

cdr3_aa: CASTLRRDRGLRKEKLFF
cdr3_nt: TGTGCCAGTACCCTAAGGCGGGACAGGGGACTACGAAAGGAAAAACTGTTTTTT
j_call: TRBJ1-4
d_call: TRBD1
clone_size: -
v_call: TRBV19

cdr3_aa: CASSSPWGGTGNYEQYF
cdr3_nt: TGTGCCAGCAGCTCACCCTGGGGGGGGACTGGGAACTACGAGCAGTACTTC
j_call: TRBJ2-7
d_call: TRBD2
clone_size: few
v_call: TRBV13

cdr3_aa: CASSQSSSSYEQYF
cdr3_nt: TGTGCCAGCAGCCAAAGTTCTAGCTCCTACGAGCAGTACTTC
j_call: TRBJ2-7
d_call: -
clone_size: few
v_call: TRBV3-1/TRBV3-2

cdr3_aa: CASSLNRGRGGNEQFF
cdr3_nt: TGTGCCAGCAGCTTGAATCGCGGGAGGGGTGGCAATGAGCAGTTCTTC
j_call: TRBJ2-1
d_call: TRBD2
clone_size: -
v_call: TRBV5-4

cdr3_aa: CASSPQAWQPQHF
cdr3_nt: TGTGCCAGCAGTCCGCAGGCCTGGCAGCCCCAGCATTTT
j_call: TRBJ1-5
d_call: -
clone_size: -
v_call: TRBV27

cdr3_aa: CAHTQGRTEAFF
cdr3_nt: TGTGCCCACACACAGGGACGCACTGAAGCTTTCTTT
j_call: TRBJ1-1
d_call: -
clone_size: -
v_call: TRBV30

cdr3_aa: CASRAGTSGMNTQYF
cdr3_nt: TGTGCCAGCAGGGCCGGGACTAGCGGGATGAATACGCAGTATTTT
j_call: TRBJ2-3
d_call: TRBD2
clone_size: -
v_call: TRBV6-5

cdr3_aa: CASSEGQGRYGYTF
cdr3_nt: TGTGCCAGCAGCGAAGGACAGGGAAGGTATGGCTACACCTTC
j_call: TRBJ1-2
d_call: TRBD1
clone_size: once
v_call: TRBV2

cdr3_aa: CASSLETGEGEKLFF
cdr3_nt: TGCGCCAGCAGCCTGGAGACAGGGGAGGGCGAAAAACTGTTTTTT
j_call: TRBJ1-4
d_call: TRBD1
clone_size: -
v_call: TRBV5-1

cdr3_aa: CASSRDSYF
cdr3_nt: TGTGCCAGCAGCCGGGACAGCTACTTC
j_call: TRBJ1-2
d_call: TRBD1
clone_size: -
v_call: TRBV27

cdr3_aa: CASSLGPANGYTF
cdr3_nt: TGTGCCAGCAGCTTGGGGCCGGCGAATGGCTACACCTTC
j_call: TRBJ1-2
d_call: -
clone_size: -
v_call: TRBV7-9

cdr3_aa: CATTPGMNTEAFF
cdr3_nt: TGTGCCACCACCCCAGGGATGAACACTGAAGCTTTCTTT
j_call: TRBJ1-1
d_call: -
clone_size: -
v_call: TRBV5-4

cdr3_aa: CASSFGTRLGNEQFF
cdr3_nt: TGTGCCAGCAGCTTCGGGACTAGGCTTGGCAATGAGCAGTTCTTC
j_call: TRBJ2-1
d_call: TRBD2
clone_size: -
v_call: TRBV5-8

cdr3_aa: CATSPQGSGNQPQHF
cdr3_nt: TGTGCCACCTCTCCCCAGGGGTCGGGCAATCAGCCCCAGCATTTT
j_call: TRBJ1-5
d_call: -
clone_size: -
v_call: TRBV24-1

cdr3_aa: CAISEREAGEQFF
cdr3_nt: TGTGCCATCAGTGAAAGGGAGGCTGGAGAGCAGTTCTTC
j_call: TRBJ2-1
d_call: -
clone_size: once
v_call: TRBV10-3

cdr3_aa: CASSSGGRGMEQYF
cdr3_nt: TGTGCCAGCAGTTCTGGCGGACGGGGGATGGAGCAGTACTTC
j_call: TRBJ2-7
d_call: -
clone_size: -
v_call: TRBV28

cdr3_aa: CSARARDGYTF
cdr3_nt: TGCAGTGCTAGAGCCCGCGATGGCTACACCTTC
j_call: TRBJ1-2
d_call: -
clone_size: few
v_call: TRBV20-1

cdr3_aa: CASSKEQGVKTQYF
cdr3_nt: TGTGCCAGCAGCAAAGAGCAGGGGGTGAAGACCCAGTACTTC
j_call: TRBJ2-5
d_call: -
clone_size: -
v_call: TRBV21-1

cdr3_aa: CASSEVGAPWFF
cdr3_nt: TGTGCCAGCAGTGAAGTGGGGGCCCCATGGTTCTTC
j_call: TRBJ2-1
d_call: -
clone_size: -
v_call: TRBV2

cdr3_aa: CASSYTSYNEQFF
cdr3_nt: TGTGCCAGCAGTTACACTAGTTACAATGAGCAGTTCTTC
j_call: TRBJ2-1
d_call: -
clone_size: -
v_call: TRBV6-5

cdr3_aa: CASSPTSATYEQYF
cdr3_nt: TGTGCCAGTAGTCCGACTAGCGCCACCTACGAGCAGTACTTC
j_call: TRBJ2-7
d_call: TRBD2
clone_size: many
v_call: TRBV19

cdr3_aa: CASSSGRADNAGELFF
cdr3_nt: TGCGCCAGCAGTAGCGGGAGGGCCGATAATGCCGGGGAGCTGTTTTTT
j_call: TRBJ2-2
d_call: TRBD2
clone_size: -
v_call: TRBV5-1

cdr3_aa: CASRPGQSEKLFF
cdr3_nt: TGTGCCAGCAGGCCGGGACAGTCGGAAAAACTGTTTTTT
j_call: TRBJ1-4
d_call: TRBD1
clone_size: -
v_call: TRBV6-5

cdr3_aa: CASSWTSAGEYEQYF
cdr3_nt: TGTGCCAGCAGCTGGACGTCAGCGGGAGAGTACGAGCAGTACTTC
j_call: TRBJ2-7
d_call: TRBD2
clone_size: -
v_call: TRBV7-2

cdr3_aa: CAISGGGGFSGNTIYF
cdr3_nt: TGTGCCATCAGTGGGGGGGGCGGATTTTCTGGAAACACCATATATTTT
j_call: TRBJ1-3
d_call: -
clone_size: -
v_call: TRBV10-3

cdr3_aa: CAWGQVYGYTF
cdr3_nt: TGTGCCTGGGGACAGGTATATGGCTACACCTTC
j_call: TRBJ1-2
d_call: TRBD1
clone_size: -
v_call: TRBV30

cdr3_aa: CASSYGTSGSTDTQYF
cdr3_nt: TGTGCCAGCAGTTACGGTACTAGCGGGAGCACAGATACGCAGTATTTT
j_call: TRBJ2-3
d_call: TRBD2
clone_size: few
v_call: TRBV6-5

cdr3_aa: CASSLVPDRDSTDTQYF
cdr3_nt: TGCGCCAGCAGCTTGGTCCCAGACAGGGATAGCACAGATACGCAGTATTTT
j_call: TRBJ2-3
d_call: TRBD1
clone_size: -
v_call: TRBV5-1

cdr3_aa: CASSLRTSGRAGETQYF
cdr3_nt: TGTGCCAGCAGTCTCCGGACTAGCGGGAGGGCCGGAGAGACCCAGTACTTC
j_call: TRBJ2-5
d_call: TRBD2
clone_size: -
v_call: TRBV27

cdr3_aa: CASSSHKDQPQHF
cdr3_nt: TGTGCCAGCAGCAGCCATAAAGATCAGCCCCAGCATTTT
j_call: TRBJ1-5
d_call: -
clone_size: -
v_call: TRBV5-5

cdr3_aa: CARRRAGAGGYKYF
cdr3_nt: TGTGCCCGCCGCCGAGCGGGGGCGGGGGGCTATAAGTACTTC
j_call: TRBJ2-7
d_call: TRBD2
clone_size: once
v_call: TRBV28

cdr3_aa: CASSLGTGGTEAFF
cdr3_nt: TGTGCCAGCAGCTTAGGCACCGGGGGCACTGAAGCTTTCTTT
j_call: TRBJ1-1
d_call: -
clone_size: once
v_call: TRBV5-8

cdr3_aa: CASMGGSWKTDEQFF
cdr3_nt: TGTGCCAGTATGGGGGGTAGTTGGAAGACCGATGAGCAGTTCTTC
j_call: TRBJ2-1
d_call: -
clone_size: few
v_call: TRBV19

cdr3_aa: CASSTQGTEAFF
cdr3_nt: TGCGCCAGCAGCACGCAGGGAACTGAAGCTTTCTTT
j_call: TRBJ1-1
d_call: -
clone_size: -
v_call: TRBV5-1

cdr3_aa: CASSLPWTSGNSYEQYF
cdr3_nt: TGTGCCAGCAGCTTACCTTGGACTAGCGGGAACTCCTACGAGCAGTACTTC
j_call: TRBJ2-7
d_call: TRBD2
clone_size: -
v_call: TRBV11-2

cdr3_aa: CASSVVAGEVNEQFF
cdr3_nt: TGTGCCAGCAGCGTAGTAGCGGGAGAGGTCAATGAGCAGTTCTTC
j_call: TRBJ2-1
d_call: TRBD2
clone_size: -
v_call: TRBV9

cdr3_aa: CATGLAGGTSTDTQYF
cdr3_nt: TGTGCCACCGGACTAGCGGGAGGTACTAGCACAGATACGCAGTATTTT
j_call: TRBJ2-3
d_call: TRBD2
clone_size: -
v_call: TRBV7-6

cdr3_aa: CASSYSGQAAGAFF
cdr3_nt: TGTGCCAGCAGTTACTCGGGGCAGGCGGCGGGGGCTTTCTTT
j_call: TRBJ1-1
d_call: -
clone_size: -
v_call: TRBV6-5

cdr3_aa: CASRVRDRGLNTEAFF
cdr3_nt: TGTGCCAGCCGTGTCCGGGACAGGGGGCTGAACACTGAAGCTTTCTTT
j_call: TRBJ1-1
d_call: TRBD1
clone_size: -
v_call: TRBV5-8

cdr3_aa: CAISEYSGRSTGELFF
cdr3_nt: TGTGCCATCAGTGAGTATAGCGGGAGGAGTACCGGGGAGCTGTTTTTT
j_call: TRBJ2-2
d_call: TRBD2
clone_size: -
v_call: TRBV10-3

cdr3_aa: CASSDSFSGNTIYF
cdr3_nt: TGTGCCAGCAGTGACAGCTTCTCTGGAAACACCATATATTTT
j_call: TRBJ1-3
d_call: -
clone_size: -
v_call: TRBV6-6

cdr3_aa: CASSLAPERTDTQYF
cdr3_nt: TGCGCCAGCAGCTTGGCCCCAGAACGCACAGATACGCAGTATTTT
j_call: TRBJ2-3
d_call: -
clone_size: -
v_call: TRBV5-1

cdr3_aa: CSVTRQGGKLFF
cdr3_nt: TGCAGCGTTACTCGACAGGGGGGAAAACTGTTTTTT
j_call: TRBJ1-4
d_call: TRBD1
clone_size: -
v_call: TRBV29-1

cdr3_aa: CASSLPGGSEEQYF
cdr3_nt: TGTGCCAGCAGCTTGCCGGGAGGATCGGAGGAGCAGTACTTC
j_call: TRBJ2-7
d_call: TRBD2
clone_size: -
v_call: TRBV5-4

cdr3_aa: CASSGGAGTQYF
cdr3_nt: TGTGCCAGTAGCGGGGGGGCCGGTACGCAGTATTTT
j_call: TRBJ2-3
d_call: TRBD2
clone_size: -
v_call: TRBV19

cdr3_aa: CAWLIYASGHTQYF
cdr3_nt: TGTGCCTGGCTAATCTACGCTAGCGGGCATACGCAGTATTTT
j_call: TRBJ2-3
d_call: TRBD2
clone_size: -
v_call: TRBV30

cdr3_aa: CASSQRTQGTQYF
cdr3_nt: TGTGCCAGCAGCCAACGAACGCAGGGGACCCAGTACTTC
j_call: TRBJ2-5
d_call: -
clone_size: -
v_call: TRBV14

cdr3_aa: CASSIRDSGGGYTF
cdr3_nt: TGTGCCAGCAGTATCCGGGACTCGGGCGGTGGCTACACCTTC
j_call: TRBJ1-2
d_call: -
clone_size: -
v_call: TRBV6-5

cdr3_aa: CASSSLYGGNEKLFF
cdr3_nt: TGTGCCAGCAGTTCTCTCTACGGGGGGAATGAAAAACTGTTTTTT
j_call: TRBJ1-4
d_call: -
clone_size: -
v_call: TRBV6-2/TRBV6-3

cdr3_aa: CASSLQGANSYEKLFF
cdr3_nt: TGTGCCAGCAGCTTACAGGGGGCTAACAGTTATGAAAAACTGTTTTTT
j_call: TRBJ1-4
d_call: TRBD1
clone_size: -
v_call: TRBV11-2

cdr3_aa: CASSIVRGLGQPQHF
cdr3_nt: TGTGCCAGTAGTATAGTCAGGGGGCTAGGTCAGCCCCAGCATTTT
j_call: TRBJ1-5
d_call: TRBD1
clone_size: -
v_call: TRBV19